The rows below give T cell receptor beta chains drawn from one sample of a study of T and B cells in COVID-19 patients. MiXCR, run by TCRdb on the multiplex PCR reads, gives a single entry per CDR3 protein. In the table there are roughly 12,000 distinct CDR3 sequences, nearly 30% of which are singletons. The sample taken for sequencing was blood. The receptors derive from a human donor who had recovered from COVID-19. Both conserved end residues are part of each CDR3. The D gene is left open where the match is weak. Some rows have no size entry. The others give once, few or many, or a class for an expanded clone.

>TRBD2|TRBJ2-1|TRBV27|many
TGTGCCAGCAGCCGGCTTTCTAGCGGGAGGGGAGATGAGCAGTTCTTC
CASSRLSSGRGDEQFF
>TRBD1|TRBJ1-1|TRBV29-1|many
TGCAGCGTTGCTGGGACAGGGGGGGTTCGGGGCACTGAAGCTTTCTTT
CSVAGTGGVRGTEAFF
>NA|TRBJ1-2|TRBV19|few
TGTGCCAGTAGTATTCAGGGGAAGCCCTATGGCTACACCTTC
CASSIQGKPYGYTF
>NA|TRBJ2-1|TRBV6-1|few
TGTGCCAGCAGTGAAGGAGGGGTGGGTGAGCAGTTCTTC
CASSEGGVGEQFF
>NA|TRBJ1-1|TRBV10-3|NA
TGTGCCATCAGGCCGGGGTTCAGCAGCACTGAAGCTTTCTTT
CAIRPGFSSTEAFF
>TRBD1|TRBJ2-5|TRBV11-3|once
TGTGCCAGCAGCGCGGACAGGGTAACAGAGACCCAGTACTTC
CASSADRVTETQYF
>TRBD1|TRBJ1-6|TRBV9|NA
TGTGCCAGCAGCGACTTGGACAGGAGGTATTCACCCCTCCACTTT
CASSDLDRRYSPLHF
>TRBD2|TRBJ2-5|TRBV18|NA
TGTGCCAGCTCCCCGCTAGCGGGAGTAAAAGAGACCCAGTACTTC
CASSPLAGVKETQYF
>TRBD1|TRBJ2-7|TRBV6-6|NA
TGTGCCAGCATGGACAGGGGGCGTGAGCAGTACTTC
CASMDRGREQYF
>NA|TRBJ1-1|TRBV27|few
TGTGCCAGCAGTTTAGCAGGGATGAACACTGAAGCTTTCTTT
CASSLAGMNTEAFF
>NA|TRBJ2-4|TRBV6-1|few
TGTGCCAGCAGTGAAGAAGGAGTTACTCTAGCCAAAAACATTCAGTACTTC
CASSEEGVTLAKNIQYF
>NA|TRBJ1-1|TRBV7-9|few
TGTGCCAGCAGCTTAGAAGTGAACACTGAAGCTTTCTTT
CASSLEVNTEAFF
>NA|TRBJ2-1|TRBV27|medium-sized
TGTGCCAGCAGTCTGTACAATGAGCAGTTCTTC
CASSLYNEQFF
>NA|TRBJ2-2|TRBV18|many
TGTGCCAGCTCACCTTTCAGGGACACCGGGGAGCTGTTTTTT
CASSPFRDTGELFF
>NA|TRBJ2-6|TRBV7-2|NA
TGTTCCAGCAGTGCCACTGGGGCCAACGTCCTGACTTTC
CSSSATGANVLTF
>TRBD1|TRBJ1-5|TRBV30|few
TGTGCCTGGAGTGTACAGGGGAATCAGCCCCAGCATTTT
CAWSVQGNQPQHF
>TRBD2|TRBJ2-7|TRBV6-1|few
TGTGCCAGCAGTGAAGCGGCCGGGGGGGCCTACGAGCAGTACTTC
CASSEAAGGAYEQYF
>NA|TRBJ1-2|TRBV12-3/TRBV12-4|NA
TGTGCCAGCAGTAAAGCGGGGCAGTCCGGCTATGGCTACACCTTC
CASSKAGQSGYGYTF
>TRBD1|TRBJ1-2|TRBV6-6|few
TGTGCCAGCAAGATCCGGGGACAGCCTACCTATGGCTACACCTTC
CASKIRGQPTYGYTF
>NA|TRBJ2-5|TRBV15|few
TGTGCCACCAAAAGGCGGGAAGGGACCCAGTACTTC
CATKRREGTQYF
>TRBD1|TRBJ1-5|TRBV12-3/TRBV12-4|NA
TGTGCCAGCAGTTTGGGACAGCTTCAGCCCCAGCATTTT
CASSLGQLQPQHF
>TRBD2|TRBJ2-5|TRBV5-5|NA
TGTGCCAGCAGCTGGGGACTAGCGGTATACCAAGAGACCCAGTACTTC
CASSWGLAVYQETQYF
>NA|TRBJ1-6|TRBV20-1|NA
TGCAGTGCTACCTTACAGACAACTAATTCACCCCTCCACTTT
CSATLQTTNSPLHF
>TRBD2|TRBJ2-5|TRBV19|NA
TGTGCCAGTAGTTCGGGACTAGCGGAAGAGACCCAGTACTTC
CASSSGLAEETQYF
>NA|TRBJ2-1|TRBV6-1|NA
TGTGCCTGCGAGTCGTTCAATGAGCAGTTCTTC
CACESFNEQFF
>TRBD1|TRBJ2-2|TRBV7-2|few
TGTGCCAGCAGCTTGATCGGACAGGGGTCCGGGGAGCTGTTTTTT
CASSLIGQGSGELFF
>NA|TRBJ1-1|TRBV11-3|few
TGTGCCAGCAGTTCCGTCCGGGGGGACACTGAAGCTTTCTTT
CASSSVRGDTEAFF
>TRBD1|TRBJ2-7|TRBV19|NA
TGTGCCAGTAAAGGGACAGCCTACGAGCAGTACTTC
CASKGTAYEQYF
>NA|TRBJ2-1|TRBV27|medium-sized
TGTGCCGTGAGGGGTATCCATGAGCAGTTCTTC
CAVRGIHEQFF
>NA|TRBJ2-7|TRBV19|medium-sized
TGTGCCAGTAGTATCTTGGTGGCCGACGAGCAGTACTTC
CASSILVADEQYF
>TRBD2|TRBJ2-3|TRBV6-5|NA
TGTGCCAGCACCGTCAGACTAGCGGGAGGGACAGATACGCAGTATTTT
CASTVRLAGGTDTQYF
>NA|TRBJ1-1|TRBV11-3|few
TGTGCCAGCGCCTCCCGAGGGGATATGAACACTGAAGCTTTCTTT
CASASRGDMNTEAFF
>NA|TRBJ1-4|TRBV19|many
TGTGCCAGTAGTGACCTGCAACAGGGTATTGATTTAGCGACTAATGAAAAACTGTTTTTT
CASSDLQQGIDLATNEKLFF
>TRBD2|TRBJ2-1|TRBV27|few
TGTGCCAGCAGTTTTACTAGCGTATACAATGAGCAGTTCTTC
CASSFTSVYNEQFF
>NA|TRBJ1-6|TRBV12-3/TRBV12-4|NA
TGTGCCAGCAGTTGGGCCGCCTATAATTCACCCCTCCACTTT
CASSWAAYNSPLHF
>NA|TRBJ2-3|TRBV12-3/TRBV12-4|many
TGTGCCAGCAGAAAACTAATCCGCACAGATACGCAGTATTTT
CASRKLIRTDTQYF
>TRBD2|TRBJ2-1|TRBV20-1|NA
TGCAGTGCTAGAGATTTTAGCGGGCCGGCCCCGGGCAATGAGCAGTTCTTC
CSARDFSGPAPGNEQFF
>TRBD1|TRBJ1-2|TRBV2|NA
TGTGCCAGCAAAAAGGACAGGACGCTTTTACAAAACTATGGCTACACCTTC
CASKKDRTLLQNYGYTF
>NA|TRBJ2-1|TRBV5-5|medium-sized
TGTGCCAGCAGCTTGGTTTCCGCAGGTGAGCAGTTCTTC
CASSLVSAGEQFF
>TRBD1|TRBJ2-5|TRBV27|NA
TGTGCCAGCAGGGGGACAGGGGGCGTGGTGGAGACCCAGTACTTC
CASRGTGGVVETQYF
>TRBD1|TRBJ2-2|TRBV5-4|medium-sized
TGTGCCAGCAGCTTGGGGGACAGGAGCTACACCGGGGAGCTGTTTTTT
CASSLGDRSYTGELFF
>TRBD1|TRBJ1-6|TRBV6-1|NA
TGTGCCAGCAGCCCCCGGGACAGTGATTCACCCCTCCACTTT
CASSPRDSDSPLHF
>NA|TRBJ1-2|TRBV29-1|medium-sized
TGCAGCGTTTGGGGGGGACCTAACTATGGCTACACCTTC
CSVWGGPNYGYTF
>TRBD1|TRBJ1-4|TRBV7-9|NA
TGTGCCAGCAGCTTAGTCTCCGGGACAGAGAATGAAAAACTGTTTTTT
CASSLVSGTENEKLFF
>TRBD2|TRBJ2-2|TRBV12-3/TRBV12-4|few
TGTGCCAGCAGTGAAGCTGCTGCGGGGGTCGGGGAGCTGTTTTTT
CASSEAAAGVGELFF
>TRBD2|TRBJ2-1|TRBV28|NA
TGTGCCGTGGTCGGGCTAGCGGGAGCGGGTGAGCAGTTCTTC
CAVVGLAGAGEQFF
>NA|TRBJ2-5|TRBV12-3/TRBV12-4|NA
TGTGCCAGCAGTTTTTGGACAGAAACTCAAGAGACCCAGTACTTC
CASSFWTETQETQYF
>NA|TRBJ2-1|TRBV6-4|few
TGTGCCAGCAGAGCTTTGGTAGGGGGGAGCTCCTACAATGAGCAGTTCTTC
CASRALVGGSSYNEQFF
>NA|TRBJ2-2|TRBV24-1|many
TGTGCCACCAGTGGGCGGGCCCCCGGGGAGCTGTTTTTT
CATSGRAPGELFF
>TRBD1|TRBJ1-6|TRBV27|medium-sized
TGTGCCAGCACCCCGCGTAGGACAGGGACTTCACCCCTCCACTTT
CASTPRRTGTSPLHF
>NA|TRBJ2-7|TRBV27|once
TGTGCCACCAGTGATGCCGTGGCTTTCGAGCAGTACTTC
CATSDAVAFEQYF
>NA|TRBJ1-2|TRBV27|few
TGTGCCAGCAGTTTGACAGGCAGGGGTGTTTGGGGCTACACCTTC
CASSLTGRGVWGYTF
>TRBD1|TRBJ1-5|TRBV6-2/TRBV6-3|NA
TGTGCCAGCAGGGTTCGACAGGGGTCTCAGCCCCAGCATTTT
CASRVRQGSQPQHF